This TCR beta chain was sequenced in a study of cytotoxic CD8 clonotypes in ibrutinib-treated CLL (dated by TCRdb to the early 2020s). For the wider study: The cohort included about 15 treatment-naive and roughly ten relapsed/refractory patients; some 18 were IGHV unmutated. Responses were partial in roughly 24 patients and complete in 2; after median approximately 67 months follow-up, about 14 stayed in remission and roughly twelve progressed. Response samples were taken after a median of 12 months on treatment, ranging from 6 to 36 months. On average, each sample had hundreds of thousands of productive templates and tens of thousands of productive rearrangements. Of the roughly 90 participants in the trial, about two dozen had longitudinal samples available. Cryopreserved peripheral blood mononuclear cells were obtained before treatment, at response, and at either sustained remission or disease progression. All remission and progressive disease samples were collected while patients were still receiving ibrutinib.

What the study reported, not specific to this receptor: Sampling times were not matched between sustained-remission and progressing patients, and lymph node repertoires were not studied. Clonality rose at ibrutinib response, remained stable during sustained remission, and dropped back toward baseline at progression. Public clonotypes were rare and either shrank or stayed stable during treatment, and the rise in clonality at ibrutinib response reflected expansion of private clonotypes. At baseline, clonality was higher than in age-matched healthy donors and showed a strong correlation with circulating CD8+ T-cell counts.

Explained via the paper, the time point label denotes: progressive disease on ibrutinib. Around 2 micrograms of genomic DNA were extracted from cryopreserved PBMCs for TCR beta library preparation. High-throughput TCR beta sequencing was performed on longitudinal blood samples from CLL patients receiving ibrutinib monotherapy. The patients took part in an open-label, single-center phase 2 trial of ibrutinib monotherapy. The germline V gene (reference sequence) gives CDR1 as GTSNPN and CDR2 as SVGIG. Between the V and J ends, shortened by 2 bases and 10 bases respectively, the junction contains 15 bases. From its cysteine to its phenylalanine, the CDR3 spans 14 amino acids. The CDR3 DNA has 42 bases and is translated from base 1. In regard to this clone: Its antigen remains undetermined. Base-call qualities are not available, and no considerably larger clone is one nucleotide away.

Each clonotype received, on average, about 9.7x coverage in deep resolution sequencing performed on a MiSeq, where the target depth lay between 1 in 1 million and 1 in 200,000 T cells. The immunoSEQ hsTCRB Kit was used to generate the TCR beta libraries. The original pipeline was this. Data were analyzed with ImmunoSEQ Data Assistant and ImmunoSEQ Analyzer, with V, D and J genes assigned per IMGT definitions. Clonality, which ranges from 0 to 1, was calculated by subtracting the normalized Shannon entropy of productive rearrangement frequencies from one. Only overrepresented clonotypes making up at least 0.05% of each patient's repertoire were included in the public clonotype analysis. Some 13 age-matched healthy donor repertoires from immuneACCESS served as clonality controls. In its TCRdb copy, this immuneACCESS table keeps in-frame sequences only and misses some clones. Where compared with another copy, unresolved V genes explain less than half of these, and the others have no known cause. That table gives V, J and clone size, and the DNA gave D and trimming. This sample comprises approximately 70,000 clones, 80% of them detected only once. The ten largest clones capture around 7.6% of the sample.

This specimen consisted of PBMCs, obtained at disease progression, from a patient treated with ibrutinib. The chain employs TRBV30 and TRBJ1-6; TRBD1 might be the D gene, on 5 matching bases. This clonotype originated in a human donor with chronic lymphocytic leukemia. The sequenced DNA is TGTGCCTGGAGTATGGTGTCTCGGGGCTCACCCCTCCACTTT. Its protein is CAWSMVSRGSPLHF.